The clone carrying this T cell receptor beta chain turned up a few times. Antigen unknown. This entry is derived from a study of human T cells and chemical hapten exposure. Overall study results and limits: There was no change with DPC sensitization in TCRs above 1 in 1000 frequency.

Described time point: pre-sensitization, week 0. Treatment reported: therapeutic diphenylcyclopropenone sensitization with weekly scalp DPC. TCRdb reprocessed the RACE reads via MiXCR and lists one record per CDR3 protein. The repertoire includes over 300,000 distinct CDR3 sequences, 5% to 6.5% of them detected once, and around 2.6% sits in the top ten. This sample comprised whole blood, obtained in connection with sensitization to the hapten diphenylcyclopropenone (DPC). The clonotype comes from a woman in her forties or fifties with alopecia areata. Some clones in this sample may be carry-over from other donors' samples.

The CDR3 coding sequence is TGTGCCAGCAGTTTAGGTCTGGGCGCCCTCCCCTACGAGCAGTACTTC. Protein product: CASSLGLGALPYEQYF. This chain connects TRBV12-3 or TRBV12-4 to TRBJ2-7; D uncertain. V was pared by 1 base and J by 2 bases, with 15 bases between. This CDR3 is built from 16 residues.